The 20 T cell receptor beta chains presented below share a single source sample, sequenced in a study of PD-L1 blockade in urothelial cancer. Profiled with immunoSEQ multiplex PCR; TCRdb holds only in-frame clones, not every one. The table has 87,000 or so clones, 84% seen once. The time point is: pretreatment peripheral blood. This specimen was PBMCs, taken around atezolizumab (anti-PD-L1) treatment. Receptors were obtained from a man in his fifties or sixties with urothelial cancer.

As concerns this clone: The junction does not match germline at one end; this may be a read error. The J gene is TRBJ2-5, the V gene TRBV5-1; 7 bases line up with TRBD1. The CDR3 length is 14 residues. Looked up from germline, CDR1 is SGHRS and CDR2 is YFSETQ. CDR3 nucleotide sequence: TGCGCCAGCGGACCGACAGGGAACCAGGAGACCCAGTACTTC. This codes for CASGPTGNQETQYF.

This clone was counted ten times or more. The same CDR3 also results from other DNA sequences found in this sample. The chain employs TRBV2 and TRBJ1-5; 8 bases line up with TRBD1. V was pared by 6 bases and J by 1 base, with 2 bases of the junction left unmatched. This CDR3 spans 14 amino acids. Germline lookup yields CDR1 SNHLY and CDR2 FYNNEI. The CDR3 DNA sequence: TGTGCCAGCAGGGACAGGGTGAGCAATCAGCCCCAGCATTTT. Translating it yields CASRDRVSNQPQHF.

The genes are TRBV30 and TRBJ2-7; tentative D call: TRBD1 (5 bases). CDR1 and CDR2 (germline): GTSNPN, SVGIG (reference sequence). The CDR3 totals 12 residues. Trimming removed 5 bases at V and 6 bases at J, with 14 bases between. DNA of the CDR3: TGTGCCTGGCAGGGTCCGCGGTCCGAGCAGTACTTC. Its translation is CAWQGPRSEQYF.

The chain has TRBV27 and TRBJ2-5; the D gene is possibly TRBD2 (6 bases). The J call may not be correct, given that the DNA end is closer to TRBJ2-7. The CDR3 runs 14 residues. The germline V gene encodes CDR1 MNHEY and CDR2 SMNVEV (reference sequence). CDR3 region: CASSSRDFLYEQYF. The DNA for the CDR3 is TGTGCCAGCAGTTCGCGGGACTTTTTATACGAGCAGTACTTC.

The table lists this clone with a few counts. The V and J genes are TRBV11-2 and TRBJ1-6; 7 positions agree with TRBD1. Germline trimming cut 5 bases from V and 7 bases from J; bases unmatched to any gene: 11. The V gene's germline CDR1 is SGHAT and CDR2 FQNNGV. The CDR3 covers 16 residues. The CDR3 DNA reads TGTGCCAGCAGCGGCCGAGGGGGCATCGGAAATTCACCCCTCCACTTT. Translating gives CASSGRGGIGNSPLHF. The full variable domain, rest sourced from reference TRBV11-2 and TRBJ1-6, is EAGVAQSPRYKIIEKRQSVAFWCNPISGHATLYWYQQILGQGPKLLIQFQNNGVVDDSQLPKDRFSAERLKGVDSTLKIQPAKLEDSAVYLCASSGRGGIGNSPLHFGNGTRLTVT.

The chain combines TRBV9 with TRBJ2-1; a possible D gene is TRBD1 (6 bases). The CDR3 extends over 16 amino acids. The germline V gene has CDR1 SGDLS and CDR2 YYNGEE. V lost 3 bases to trimming and J lost 1 base, with 14 bases between them. The CDR3 DNA sequence: TGTGCCAGCAGCGCACTGGGGGCCGGTTCCTACAATGAGCAGTTCTTC. Translating gives CASSALGAGSYNEQFF.

There are a few counts of this clone. The chain joins TRBV28 to TRBJ1-2; TRBD1 is a possible D gene (6 bases). The ends were cut back, 10 bases at V and 11 bases at J, with 20 bases in the middle. The CDR3 loop spans 12 amino acids. Germline V gene data show CDR1 as MDHEN and CDR2 as SYDVKM. CDR3 sequence: CATLGQGLPYTF. In DNA form, the CDR3 reads TGTGCCACCCTTGGCCAGGGGCTCCCTTACACCTTC.

The CDR3 protein is CASSPGQLNTEAFF. The DNA of the CDR3 is TGTGCCAGCAGTCCGGGACAGCTGAACACTGAAGCTTTCTTT. The rearrangement uses TRBV6-1 and TRBJ1-1; 7 bases are a match to TRBD1. The V gene end was trimmed by 5 bases and the J gene end by 0 bases; junction bases not matched to a gene: 3. CDR1 MNHNS and CDR2 SASEGT come from the germline V gene. The CDR3 contains 14 residues.

This clone was counted between two and nine times. V usage is TRBV6-4 and J usage is TRBJ2-3, with 11 bases fitting TRBD2. The CDR3 runs to 15 residues. The V and J ends lost 6 bases and 2 bases, in that order; junction bases with no gene match: 4. CDR1 is MRHNA, CDR2 SNTAGT, per germline. This CDR3 reads CASSDSGRATDTQYF. In DNA form, the CDR3 reads TGTGCCAGCAGCGATAGCGGGAGGGCCACAGATACGCAGTATTTT.

The genes are TRBV5-4 and TRBJ1-1; possibly TRBD1 for D (5 bases). Germline lookup yields CDR1 SGHNT and CDR2 YYREEE (reference sequence). CDR3 length: 16 residues. V was cut by 3 bases and J by 5 bases, with 20 bases left in between. The CDR3 loop is CASSSPFAGGGTEAFF. The DNA of the CDR3 is TGTGCCAGCAGCTCTCCATTCGCCGGGGGAGGGACTGAAGCTTTCTTT.

The chain is built from TRBV9 and TRBJ2-6, with TRBD1 matching 7 bases. The ends lost 3 bases at V and 2 bases at J; junction bases unmatched: 2. The length of the CDR3 is 15 residues. CDR1 SGDLS and CDR2 YYNGEE come from the germline V gene. The CDR3 DNA reads TGTGCCAGCAGCGCCGACAGGGCTGGGGCCAACGTCCTGACTTTC. Amino acids: CASSADRAGANVLTF.

This clone has just one count. V gene TRBV14 combines with J gene TRBJ2-3; perhaps TRBD2 as D (7 bases). CDR1 and CDR2 (germline): SGHDN, FVKESK. Trimming removed 1 base at V and 2 bases at J, with 10 bases between. The length of the CDR3 is 15 residues. CDR3 loop: CASSQGRGATDTQYF. As DNA, the CDR3 is TGTGCCAGCAGCCAAGGACGGGGGGCCACAGATACGCAGTATTTT.

This chain's CDR3 is CASSPRTSGGVYEQYF. CDR3 in DNA: TGTGCCAGCAGCCCTCGGACTAGCGGGGGAGTGTACGAGCAGTACTTC. V is TRBV9 and J is TRBJ2-7; 13 bases map to TRBD2. The CDR3 has 16 amino acids. Trimming took 4 bases from V and 4 from J; bases not matched to a gene: 8. Germline V gives CDR1 SGDLS, CDR2 YYNGEE.

The chain combines TRBV10-1 with TRBJ2-6; perhaps TRBD2 as D (5 bases). The V end lost 2 bases, the J end lost 5 bases, and 19 bases lay between the germline ends. Germline assignment: CDR1 WNHNN and CDR2 SYGVQD (reference sequence). The CDR3 loop spans 18 amino acids. This CDR3 is CASSERGIAQSRANVLTF. The CDR3 DNA is TGCGCCAGCAGTGAGAGAGGGATCGCACAAAGTCGGGCCAACGTCCTGACTTTC.

This clone showed up just a few times. This chain links TRBV10-2 with TRBJ1-5; the D gene is possibly TRBD1 (6 bases). This CDR3 is 16 amino acids long. Germline loops: CDR1 WSHSY, CDR2 SAAADI. Trimming pared 6 bases from V and 6 bases from J, leaving 21 bases between. DNA of the CDR3: TGCGCCAGCAGCGACCCTACAGGGAAGCAGGTTCAGCCCCAGCATTTT. The encoded protein is CASSDPTGKQVQPQHF.

V is TRBV4-3 and J is TRBJ1-2; 10 nucleotides line up with TRBD1. CDR1 is LGHNA, CDR2 YSLEER, per germline. CDR3 length equals 18 residues. The V segment lost 3 bases and the J segment 6 bases; nucleotides outside the gene matches: 16. The CDR3 coding sequence is TGCGCCAGCAGCCATGAGGGTACCCGGGACAGGGGTCTGGATGGCTACACCTTC. This encodes CASSHEGTRDRGLDGYTF.

This clone has a single count. The chain employs TRBV15 and TRBJ2-7; 7 bases map to TRBD1. The V gene end was trimmed by 3 bases and the J gene end by 2 bases; junction bases not matched to a gene: 4. Germline values: CDR1 LNHNV, CDR2 YYDKDF (reference sequence). The CDR3 runs 14 residues. For the CDR3, the DNA is TGTGCCACCAGCAGGTACAGGGGTGCCTACGAGCAGTACTTC. This encodes CATSRYRGAYEQYF.

V is TRBV11-2 and J is TRBJ2-1, with TRBD2 identical over 7 bases. This CDR3 comprises 19 residues. Germline CDR1 is SGHAT and CDR2 is FQNNGV. After removal of 1 base from V and 3 bases from J, the junction contained 15 bases not matched to a gene. CDR3 residues: CASSLGRKTVGGSYNEQFF. DNA of the CDR3: TGTGCCAGCAGCTTAGGTAGAAAGACAGTGGGCGGGAGCTACAATGAGCAGTTCTTC.

The J gene is TRBJ2-7, the V gene TRBV11-2; possible D gene TRBD2, 6 bases. Deletions cut 1 base from V and 2 bases from J, with 12 bases between. Germline V gene sequence: CDR1 SGHAT, CDR2 FQNNGV. The CDR3 totals 15 residues. The CDR3 coding sequence is TGTGCCAGCAGCTTAGGGGGGGTTGGGGCCTACGAGCAGTACTTC. Translated: CASSLGGVGAYEQYF.

The rearrangement joins TRBV11-2 to TRBJ1-6, with TRBD1 matching over 7 bases. CDR3 length: 17 residues. Germline assignment: CDR1 SGHAT and CDR2 FQNNGV. J lost 6 bases, V lost 5 bases, and 13 bases had no gene match. DNA of the CDR3: TGTGCCAGCAGCATGCCGACAGGGACTTTTGGTAATTCACCCCTCCACTTT. Amino acids: CASSMPTGTFGNSPLHF.